These 26 T cell receptor beta chains were all obtained from the same sample, sequenced in a study of OX40 agonist ivuxolimab in advanced cancers. Profiling relied on immunoSEQ multiplex PCR, and the TCRdb table lists in-frame clones only, not all of them. The sample has fewer than 50,000 clones, about 90% seen once. The specimen comprised CD4+ or CD8+ T cells sorted from blood, sampled in a trial of the OX40 agonist ivuxolimab. Receptor source: an adult with an advanced solid tumor such as melanoma, head and neck, liver or kidney cancer.

The chain recombines TRBV27 with TRBJ2-2; no definite D call. Germline CDR1 MNHEY, CDR2 SMNVEV (reference sequence). CDR3 length: 13 residues. V lost 6 bases to trimming and J lost 6 bases, with 11 bases between them. The CDR3 DNA follows: TGTGCCAGCAGCACATTAGGGTCCGGGGAGCTGTTTTTT. This codes for CASSTLGSGELFF.

This clone was detected once. This rearrangement joins TRBV27 to TRBJ2-7; perhaps D is TRBD1 or TRBD2 (5 bases each). The CDR3 length is 13 residues. CDR1 is MNHEY, CDR2 SMNVEV, per germline (reference sequence). The V gene lost 5 bases and the J gene lost 9 bases, with 17 bases spanning the gap. CDR3 DNA: TGTGCCAGCAGTATACGGGACCTCCGGCGGCAGTACTTC. Its translation: CASSIRDLRRQYF.

This chain's CDR3 is CASGDTEAFF. In DNA, the CDR3 is TGTGCCAGCGGGGACACTGAAGCTTTCTTT. The V and J genes are TRBV28 and TRBJ1-1; D unresolved. The CDR3 is 10 residues long. Germline V gives CDR1 MDHEN, CDR2 SYDVKM. V dropped 8 bases and J dropped 3 bases, with 4 bases sitting between them.

The chain recombines TRBV7-9 with TRBJ1-1, with no clear D. The CDR3 totals 14 residues. Germline V gene data show CDR1 as SEHNR and CDR2 as FQNEAQ (reference sequence). Trimming left V 5 bases short and J 11 bases short, with 21 bases between. CDR3 protein: CASSRMTDVFGAFF. CDR3 bases: TGTGCCAGCAGCCGCATGACGGATGTATTTGGGGCTTTCTTT.

The chain has TRBV28 and TRBJ1-3, with D maybe TRBD1 (5 bases). From germline, CDR1 is MDHEN and CDR2 SYDVKM. The CDR3 runs 12 residues. Trimming pared 8 bases from V and 0 bases from J, leaving 5 bases between. The CDR3, as DNA: TGTGCCAGCGGGGGCTCTGGAAACACCATATATTTT. It yields the protein CASGGSGNTIYF.

V and J are TRBV11-2 and TRBJ1-6; possibly TRBD1 for D (5 bases). V lost 4 bases and J lost 0, with 13 bases in between. Germline assignment: CDR1 SGHAT and CDR2 FQNNGV. The CDR3 is 17 amino acids. CDR3 nucleotides: TGTGCCAGCAGCTGGACAAGCGGGAGCTCCTATAATTCACCCCTCCACTTT. This sequence encodes CASSWTSGSSYNSPLHF.

This sequence joins TRBV7-9 and TRBJ2-3, with unresolved D. The CDR3 covers 11 residues. Trimming cost V 6 bases and J 2 bases, with 3 bases left between them. The germline V gene has CDR1 SEHNR and CDR2 FQNEAQ (reference sequence). This CDR3 is CASSITDTQYF. For the CDR3, the DNA is TGTGCCAGCAGTATCACAGATACGCAGTATTTT.

The chain links TRBV2 to TRBJ2-7; no clear D gene. The CDR3 runs to 11 residues. Germline CDR1 is SNHLY and CDR2 is FYNNEI. Trimming removed 6 bases at V and 3 bases at J, with 6 bases between. The CDR3 sequence: CASSLDYEQYF. CDR3 in DNA: TGTGCCAGCAGCCTCGACTACGAGCAGTACTTC.

This chain joins TRBV10-3 and TRBJ1-3; D gene unclear. The germline gives CDR1 ENHRY, CDR2 SYGVKD. The V end was cut by 3 bases, the J end by 2 bases, with 2 bases between. This CDR3 spans 12 amino acids. This chain's CDR3 is CAISDTGNTIYF. In nucleotides, the CDR3 is TGTGCCATCAGTGATACTGGAAACACCATATATTTT.

This clone was counted a single time. V gene TRBV5-1 combines with J gene TRBJ2-1; the match to TRBD1 covers 9 bases. The CDR3 contains 16 residues. The V segment lost 5 bases and the J segment 8 bases; nucleotides outside the gene matches: 14. CDR1 SGHRS and CDR2 YFSETQ come from the germline V gene. The CDR3 nucleotides are TGCGCCAGCAGTGGTTTGGCGGGACAGGGATGGGATGAGCAGTTCTTC. Protein: CASSGLAGQGWDEQFF.

The chain recombines TRBV4-3 with TRBJ1-5, with D maybe TRBD1 (5 bases). With 4 bases removed from V and 5 bases from J, the gap between germline ends came to 12 bases. The germline V gene encodes CDR1 LGHNA and CDR2 YSLEER. The CDR3 runs to 14 residues. As DNA, the CDR3 is TGCGCCAGCAGCCCGGGACCCCTAGATCAGCCCCAGCATTTT. It yields the protein CASSPGPLDQPQHF.

This clone was detected only a few times. The V and J genes are TRBV7-2 and TRBJ2-7; D unresolved. CDR1 is SGHTA and CDR2 is FQGNSA in the germline V gene. The CDR3 length is 12 residues. Trimming left V 6 bases short and J 5 bases short, with 11 bases between. The CDR3 DNA reads TGTGCCAGCAGTGAACGGAGCCACGAGCAGTACTTC. Translated: CASSERSHEQYF.

V usage is TRBV6-5 and J usage is TRBJ2-1; 8 nucleotides align to TRBD1. CDR1 and CDR2 (germline): MNHEY, SVGAGI. V shed 5 bases, J shed 4 bases, and the junction held 4 bases outside the gene matches. The CDR3 spans 14 residues. The CDR3 DNA is TGTGCCAGCAGTCAGGGGGCATCTTACAATGAGCAGTTCTTC. Encoded protein: CASSQGASYNEQFF.

The chain couples TRBV5-6 to TRBJ2-7, with 7 positions matching TRBD1. Per germline, CDR1 SGHDT and CDR2 YYEEEE. This CDR3 region has 14 residues. V was pared by 4 bases and J by 4 bases, with 8 bases of the junction left unmatched. The CDR3 DNA follows: TGTGCCAGCAGCCTACAGGGGAACTCGTACGAGCAGTACTTC. Translation gives CASSLQGNSYEQYF.

In DNA form, the CDR3 reads TGTGCCAGCAGCCCCCGGGACACCCAAGAGACCCAGTACTTC. Amino acid sequence: CASSPRDTQETQYF. The chain employs TRBV13 and TRBJ2-5, with D maybe TRBD1 (6 bases). Germline CDR1 and CDR2: PRHDT and FYEKMQ (reference sequence). The CDR3 contains 14 residues. V was shortened by 5 bases and J by 1 base, with 11 bases between the two germline ends.

This rearrangement joins TRBV4-1 to TRBJ2-1; no clear D. Deletions cut 0 bases from V and 7 bases from J, with 7 bases between. Germline V gene sequence: CDR1 MGHRA, CDR2 YSYEKL. CDR3 length: 13 residues. The CDR3 region has the DNA TGCGCCAGCAGCCAAGAAGTCAGTAATGAGCAGTTCTTC. Amino acid sequence: CASSQEVSNEQFF.

V is TRBV15 and J is TRBJ2-7, with unresolved D. V was shortened by 3 bases and J by 1 base, with 7 bases between the two germline ends. There are 13 residues in the CDR3. CDR1 is LNHNV and CDR2 is YYDKDF in the germline V gene (reference sequence). CDR3 sequence reads: CATSSRLSYEQYF. The CDR3 DNA reads TGTGCCACCAGCAGTAGACTGTCCTACGAGCAGTACTTC.

The V gene is TRBV10-1, the J gene TRBJ2-4; tentative D call: TRBD2 (6 bases). V lost 2 bases, J lost 15 bases, and 11 bases lay in between. CDR1 is WNHNN and CDR2 is SYGVQD in the germline V gene (reference sequence). The CDR3 spans 11 residues. The chain's CDR3 is CASSEGDSWYF. DNA for the CDR3: TGCGCCAGCAGTGAGGGGGACTCTTGGTACTTC.

The V and J genes are TRBV19 and TRBJ1-1; no clear D gene. The CDR3 sequence is 13 residues long. Germline values: CDR1 LNHDA, CDR2 SQIVND (reference sequence). Trimming cost V 1 base and J 5 bases, with 8 bases left between them. The CDR3 coding sequence is TGTGCCAGTAGTATAGGTTTGGTAACTGAAGCTTTCTTT. Translated, it gives CASSIGLVTEAFF. Full variable domain (remainder filled in from reference TRBV19 and TRBJ1-1): DGGITQSPKYLFRKEGQNVTLSCEQNLNHDAMYWYRQDPGQGLRLIYYSQIVNDFQKGDIAEGYSVSREKKESFPLTVTSAQKNPTAFYLCASSIGLVTEAFFGQGTRLTVV.

The chain links TRBV14 to TRBJ2-7, with 7 positions matching TRBD1. The V gene end was trimmed by 2 bases and the J gene end by 3 bases; junction bases not matched to a gene: 10. The CDR3 length is 16 residues. CDR1 is SGHDN, CDR2 FVKESK, per germline. CDR3 amino acids: CASSQRTGGTDYEQYF. DNA for the CDR3: TGTGCCAGCAGCCAAAGGACAGGCGGTACAGACTACGAGCAGTACTTC.

V is TRBV29-1 and J is TRBJ2-3, with D possibly being TRBD1 (5 bases). Trimming took 2 bases from V and 6 from J, leaving 15 bases between them. CDR3 size: 14 residues. CDR1 SQVTM and CDR2 ANQGSEA come from the germline V gene. As DNA, the CDR3 is TGCAGCGTTGAACTAGGCCAGGGTTGGGATACGCAGTATTTT. Its translation: CSVELGQGWDTQYF.

The chain carries TRBV11-2 and TRBJ2-7; no definite D call. The CDR3 totals 13 residues. Deletions cut 5 bases from V and 1 base from J, with 9 bases between. Germline-derived CDR1 and CDR2 are SGHAT and FQNNGV. The CDR3 loop reads CASSDDGSYEQYF. CDR3 sequence (DNA): TGTGCCAGCAGCGACGACGGATCCTACGAGCAGTACTTC.

The genes are TRBV30 and TRBJ2-7; D gene uncertain. Trimming pared 5 bases from V and 4 bases from J, leaving 12 bases between. CDR3 size: 12 residues. In germline, CDR1 is GTSNPN, CDR2 SVGIG (reference sequence). The chain's CDR3 is CAWGPGTYEQYF. As DNA, the CDR3 is TGTGCCTGGGGGCCAGGCACGTACGAGCAGTACTTC.

CDR3 amino acids: CASGYSNQPQHF. The CDR3 coding sequence is TGTGCCAGTGGATATAGCAATCAGCCCCAGCATTTT. This chain joins TRBV9 and TRBJ1-5; no clear D gene. Germline V gene data show CDR1 as SGDLS and CDR2 as YYNGEE. This CDR3 is 12 amino acids long. Trimming stripped 8 bases from V and 0 bases from J, with 6 bases between.

The chain has TRBV4-3 and TRBJ1-4; TRBD1 aligns across 9 bases. V was pared by 2 bases and J by 8 bases, with 6 bases of the junction left unmatched. Germline V gives CDR1 LGHNA, CDR2 YSLEER. The CDR3 totals 15 residues. CDR3 DNA: TGCGCCAGCAGCCAATGGACAGGGGCGGGCGAAAAACTGTTTTTT. Protein sequence: CASSQWTGAGEKLFF.

As concerns this clone: Mismatch with germline at one junction end may stem from a read error. This chain links TRBV2 with TRBJ2-1; weak D call: TRBD2 (5 bases). The CDR3 runs 12 residues. CDR1 is SNHLY, CDR2 FYNNEI, per germline. CDR3 DNA: TGTGCCAGCAGTGACAGTGCGTGGGAGCGGTTCTTC. Translated, it gives CASSDSAWERFF.